The sequence of this T cell receptor (beta chain) was determined in a study of OX40 agonist ivuxolimab in advanced cancers. Study summary: The eligibility criteria allowed prior anti-PD-1, anti-PD-L1 or anti-CTLA-4 therapy, and 40% had some.

Whole-study findings and limits: In CD8+ T cells, expanded clones were on average more numerous than in CD4+. Also present in some nonresponders was a low level of normalized T-cell clonal expansion.

Libraries were prepared by immunoSEQ multiplex PCR; TCRdb keeps only in-frame clonotypes and omits some of them. Counted here are 68,000 or so clones, 75% to 90% occurring once; the ten biggest clones make up roughly 8.2%. V lost 6 bases, J lost 4 bases, and 17 bases lay in between. Germline values: CDR1 SGHTA, CDR2 FQGNSA. The CDR3 has 15 amino acids. This clone was seen a handful of times. Its antigen is currently unknown. Sequences were derived from CD4+ or CD8+ T cells sorted from blood, sampled in a trial of the OX40 agonist ivuxolimab. This sequence originates from an adult with an advanced solid tumor such as melanoma, head and neck, liver or kidney cancer. This chain uses TRBV7-2 with TRBJ2-3; D gene uncertain. In nucleotides, the CDR3 is TGTGCCAGCAGTCCCCAATCCAGAGGACCAGATACGCAGTATTTT. It specifies CASSPQSRGPDTQYF.